Following are 3 T cell receptor beta chains from one sample sequenced in a study of shared clonotypes between healthy human individuals. Profiled with immunoSEQ multiplex PCR; TCRdb holds only in-frame clones, not every one. Among 2 million to 2.5 million clones, over 85% were seen once, and the ten largest hold more than 0.35%. The specimen was naive CD4+ T cells from PBMCs. Subset here: CD45RA+ positively selected. The receptors originated from a man younger than 30 in good health. Some clones in this sample may be carry-over from other donors' samples.

The genes are TRBV9 and TRBJ2-3; D may be TRBD2 (5 bases). The CDR3 sequence is 14 residues long. Between the trimmed V and J ends, which lost 0 bases and 4 bases, there was a span of 9 bases. Germline V gives CDR1 SGDLS, CDR2 YYNGEE. The CDR3 region has the DNA TGTGCCAGCAGCGTAGACCTAGCTGCAGATACGCAGTATTTT. Translation: CASSVDLAADTQYF.

The chain couples TRBV7-8 to TRBJ2-1, with 14 positions matching TRBD2. V gave up 0 bases and J gave up 4 bases; unmatched junction bases: 8. The CDR3 runs to 19 residues. Germline CDR1 reads SGHVS; CDR2 reads FQNEAQ. The CDR3 bases are TGTGCCAGCAGCTTAGCGACAAGGACTAGCGGGAGGAAATACAATGAGCAGTTCTTC. Its protein is CASSLATRTSGRKYNEQFF.

The chain links TRBV28 to TRBJ2-5, with a possible D match to TRBD2 (6 bases). Trimming shortened V by 5 bases and J by 5 bases, and 18 bases separated the two germline ends. This CDR3 has 15 amino acids. The V gene's germline CDR1 is MDHEN and CDR2 SYDVKM. The CDR3 region is CASSAGGSGRETQYF. CDR3 DNA: TGTGCCAGCAGTGCCGGGGGTAGCGGAAGGGAGACCCAGTACTTC.